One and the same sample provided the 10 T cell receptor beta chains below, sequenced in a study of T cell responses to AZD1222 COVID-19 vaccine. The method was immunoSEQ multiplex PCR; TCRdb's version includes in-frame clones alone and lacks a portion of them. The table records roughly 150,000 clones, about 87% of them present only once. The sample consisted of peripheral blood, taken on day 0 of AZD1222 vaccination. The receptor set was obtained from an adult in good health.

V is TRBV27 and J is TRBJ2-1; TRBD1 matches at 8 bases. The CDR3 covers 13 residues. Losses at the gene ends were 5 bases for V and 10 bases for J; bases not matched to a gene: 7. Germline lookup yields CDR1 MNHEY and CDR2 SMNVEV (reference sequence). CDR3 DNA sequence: TGTGCCAGCAGTGCAGACAGGGGATGGGAGCAGTTCTTC. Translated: CASSADRGWEQFF.

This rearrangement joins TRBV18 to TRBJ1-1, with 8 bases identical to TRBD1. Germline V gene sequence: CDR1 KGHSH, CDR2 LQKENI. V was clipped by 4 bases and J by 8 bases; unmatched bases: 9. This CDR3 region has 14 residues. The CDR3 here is CASSRSQGATEAFF. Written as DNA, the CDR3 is TGTGCCAGCTCACGAAGCCAGGGGGCAACAGAAGCTTTCTTT.

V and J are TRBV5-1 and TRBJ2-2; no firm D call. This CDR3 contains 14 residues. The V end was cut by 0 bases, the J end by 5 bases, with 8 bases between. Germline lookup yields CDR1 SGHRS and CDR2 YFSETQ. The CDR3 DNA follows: TGCGCCAGCAGCTTGGAGGGCCAAACCGGGGAGCTGTTTTTT. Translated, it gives CASSLEGQTGELFF.

The CDR3, as DNA: TGTGCCAGCAGCTCCGAAGGACAGGTGGGCGAGCAGTACTTC. Protein sequence: CASSSEGQVGEQYF. V gene TRBV7-2 combines with J gene TRBJ2-7; 7 bases agree with TRBD1. Germline assignment: CDR1 SGHTA and CDR2 FQGNSA. The CDR3 is 14 amino acids. The V and J ends lost 4 bases and 6 bases, in that order; junction bases with no gene match: 9.

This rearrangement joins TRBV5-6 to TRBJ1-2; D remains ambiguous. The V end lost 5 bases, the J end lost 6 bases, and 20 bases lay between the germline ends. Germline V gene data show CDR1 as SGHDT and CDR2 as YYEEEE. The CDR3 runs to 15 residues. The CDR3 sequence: CASRAGGRGPDGYTF. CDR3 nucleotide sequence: TGTGCCAGCAGGGCAGGAGGTCGGGGTCCTGATGGCTACACCTTC.

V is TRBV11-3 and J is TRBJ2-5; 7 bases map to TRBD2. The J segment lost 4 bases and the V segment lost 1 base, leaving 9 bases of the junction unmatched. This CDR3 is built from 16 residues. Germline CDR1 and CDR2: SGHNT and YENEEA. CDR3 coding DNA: TGTGCCAGCAGCTTAGGAGCGGGAAATTACAGAGAGACCCAGTACTTC. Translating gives CASSLGAGNYRETQYF.

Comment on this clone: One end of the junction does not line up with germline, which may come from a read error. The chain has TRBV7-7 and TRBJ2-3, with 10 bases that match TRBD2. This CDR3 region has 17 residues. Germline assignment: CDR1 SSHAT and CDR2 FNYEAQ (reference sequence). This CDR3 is CASSLGSGLAASDTQYF. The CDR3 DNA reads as TGTGCTAGCAGCTTAGGCTCAGGACTAGCGGCCTCAGATACGCAGTATTTT.

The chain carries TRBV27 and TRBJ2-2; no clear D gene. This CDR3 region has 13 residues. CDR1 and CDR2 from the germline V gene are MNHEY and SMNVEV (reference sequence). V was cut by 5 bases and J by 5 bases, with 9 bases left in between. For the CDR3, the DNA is TGTGCCAGCAGTCCGAAGTGGACCGGGGAGCTGTTTTTT. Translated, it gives CASSPKWTGELFF.

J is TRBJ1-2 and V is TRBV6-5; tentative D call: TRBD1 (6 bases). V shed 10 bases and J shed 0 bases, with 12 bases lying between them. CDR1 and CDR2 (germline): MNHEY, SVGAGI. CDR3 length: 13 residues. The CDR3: CATQGGANYGYTF. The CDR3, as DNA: TGTGCCACCCAAGGGGGGGCTAACTATGGCTACACCTTC.

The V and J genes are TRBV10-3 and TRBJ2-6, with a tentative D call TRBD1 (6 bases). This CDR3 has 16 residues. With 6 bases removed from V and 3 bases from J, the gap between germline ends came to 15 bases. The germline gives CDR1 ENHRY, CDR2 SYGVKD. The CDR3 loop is CAISEGGASGANVLTF. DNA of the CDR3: TGTGCCATCAGCGAAGGGGGAGCTAGTGGGGCCAACGTCCTGACTTTC.